This T cell receptor beta chain was found in a study of T cell responses to AZD1222 COVID-19 vaccine (dated by TCRdb to the early 2020s). Some background on the complete study: AZD1222 recipients whose second dose came at about 4 weeks and those whose second dose came at about 12 weeks were combined into one group, since spike-specific TCR depth and breadth did not differ between the two schedules. A total of 233 trial participants underwent TCR sequencing, of whom 200 to 220 received two doses of AZD1222 and about 25 received two doses of the MenACWY control vaccine. Enrollment into the trials was organized by age into subgroups of 18-55, 56-69 and 70-plus years, and those subgroups contained roughly 150, 30 and 60 TCR-sequenced participants, respectively.

On the study overall, not on this receptor specifically: Conclusions about previously exposed vaccinees are limited, since just five to seven AZD1222 recipients were seropositive for SARS-CoV-2 at baseline. Epitopes outside the regions mutated in the B.1.351 and B.1.1.7 variants were reportedly recognized by nearly half of the unique spike-specific TCRs. After two AZD1222 doses, spike-specific TCR breadth and depth were significantly higher than at day 0 and than in MenACWY recipients. The whole spike protein was spanned by vaccine-associated CD4 TCRs, and dominant responses were seen in regions 160-218 and 743-854. In the small 56-69-year group, the increase in depth fell short of significance, most likely because of low power. Most participants were white British and females outnumbered males, and the authors suggested that clonal diversity may have been underestimated. Because no samples from the day 14 peak response were available, repertoires could be characterized only after the peak T cell response.

The CDR3 regions of human TCRbeta chains were analyzed by immunosequencing. Per the source publication's procedure: TCRs in the repertoires were matched against a reference library of SARS-CoV-2-specific TCRs that had been generated with the MIRA antigen-specificity platform. Breadth was defined as the fraction of unique TCRs that were SARS-CoV-2-associated. Depth was defined as the fraction of total T cells that were SARS-CoV-2-associated. Using the MIRA data, each spike-specific TCR was mapped to the spike region that the TCR reacts to and placed in a CD4 or CD8 class. Log10-transformed breadth and depth values were compared by one-way ANOVA with Sidak's multiple comparisons tests. TCRdb carries this immuneACCESS record with in-frame sequences only. Its versions omit some clonotypes, under half of them owing to an unresolved V gene in the studies checked, with the rest unexplained. V and J calls and clone size come straight from that table; D and trimming were deduced from the DNA. Counted in this sample were some 130,000 clones; roughly 80% of them appeared once. Jointly, the top ten make up 4.1% of the sample.

As regards this clone: Its binding antigen is unknown. No per-base quality is available; no much larger clone lies one base away.

The sample's time point, from its label and the paper: baseline before first vaccination. Samples from vaccinated people were obtained from the UK trials COV001 and COV002, which included a single-blind randomized controlled phase 2/3 trial of AZD1222 (ChAdOx1 nCoV-19) in healthy adults. For TCRbeta chain sequencing, PBMC samples from trial participants were taken at day 0 and at day 28 after the second dose. Sequencing used peripheral blood, obtained on day 0 of AZD1222 vaccination. This receptor was obtained from an adult in good health.

The CDR3 sequence is CASSPRRQGAETQYF. The bases are TGTGCCAGCTCACCCCGAAGACAGGGAGCAGAGACCCAGTACTTC. The chain joins TRBV18 to TRBJ2-5, and 7 junction bases match TRBD1. In the germline V gene, CDR1 corresponds to KGHSH and CDR2 to LQKENI. The CDR3 holds 15 amino acids from the cysteine to the phenylalanine. Just the 45-base CDR3 DNA is kept, in frame starting at base 1. The V end gives up 3 bases and the J end 4 bases, leaving 8 bases in the junction not matched to a gene.